Listed below are T cell receptor beta chains from one sample, sequenced in a study of blood T cell repertoires in COVID-19. Assay used: immunoSEQ multiplex PCR; TCRdb lists only in-frame clones, some missing. The sample lists approximately 56,000 clones, roughly 86% occurring once. The sequenced material came from peripheral blood. The receptors were sampled from a man of 80 years or more with active or convalescent COVID-19. Both conserved end residues are part of each CDR3. D genes are given only for firm matches. Size is stated for part of the rows, as once, few or many counts, or as a class when the clone is expanded.

J gene,V gene,D gene,clone size,CDR3 protein,CDR3 DNA
TRBJ1-1,TRBV2,NA,NA,CASKDREGPTEAFF,TGTGCCAGCAAGGATCGAGAGGGCCCCACTGAAGCTTTCTTT
TRBJ1-1,TRBV18,NA,once,CASSPRQTNTEAFF,TGTGCCAGCTCCCCTAGACAGACGAACACTGAAGCTTTCTTT
TRBJ1-1,TRBV19,NA,NA,CASSVAVNTEAFF,TGTGCCAGTAGTGTGGCAGTGAACACTGAAGCTTTCTTT
TRBJ1-5,TRBV4-2,NA,NA,CASSQGGPRGNQPQHF,TGTGCCAGCAGCCAAGGGGGCCCCAGAGGCAATCAGCCCCAGCATTTT
TRBJ1-4,TRBV7-2,TRBD1,NA,CASSLAAGGNEKLFF,TGTGCCAGCAGCTTAGCGGCAGGGGGGAATGAAAAACTGTTTTTT
TRBJ1-2,TRBV19,TRBD1,NA,CASTTDREYYGYTF,TGTGCCAGTACCACGGACAGGGAGTACTATGGCTACACCTTC
TRBJ2-1,TRBV19,NA,once,CASSISPGWSEQFF,TGTGCCAGTAGTATCTCCCCCGGCTGGAGTGAGCAGTTCTTC
TRBJ2-1,TRBV24-1,TRBD2,NA,CATSESGTSPEQFF,TGTGCCACCAGTGAGTCCGGGACTAGCCCTGAGCAGTTCTTC
TRBJ1-5,TRBV7-2,NA,once,CASSPLVGGYSNQPQHF,TGTGCCAGCAGCCCCCTAGTAGGAGGTTATAGCAATCAGCCCCAGCATTTT
TRBJ2-5,TRBV18,TRBD2,NA,CASSTQTSAQETQYF,TGTGCCAGCTCTACACAGACTAGCGCACAAGAGACCCAGTACTTC
TRBJ2-1,TRBV6-5,TRBD1,NA,CASRTGGTYNEQFF,TGTGCCAGCAGGACAGGGGGGACCTACAATGAGCAGTTCTTC
TRBJ2-1,TRBV27,TRBD2,NA,CASRTSGANEQFF,TGTGCCAGCAGAACTAGCGGTGCCAATGAGCAGTTCTTC
TRBJ1-4,TRBV7-8,TRBD1,NA,CASSSQGQGAWNEKLFF,TGTGCCAGCAGCTCGCAGGGACAGGGGGCATGGAATGAAAAACTGTTTTTT
TRBJ2-3,TRBV4-2,TRBD1,NA,CASSQTADRAADTQYF,TGTGCCAGCAGCCAAACCGCGGACAGGGCCGCAGATACGCAGTATTTT
TRBJ2-5,TRBV7-2,NA,NA,CASSFDRPPPETQYF,TGTGCCAGCAGCTTTGACAGACCTCCGCCAGAGACCCAGTACTTC
TRBJ2-7,TRBV30,TRBD1,NA,CAWGRGWYEQYF,TGTGCCTGGGGCAGGGGGTGGTACGAGCAGTACTTC
TRBJ1-1,TRBV28,NA,NA,CASSLLGRGFTEAFF,TGTGCCAGCAGTTTGTTGGGCAGGGGTTTCACTGAAGCTTTCTTT
TRBJ2-1,TRBV28,NA,NA,CASSPQDNEQFF,TGTGCCAGCAGTCCACAGGATAATGAGCAGTTCTTC
TRBJ1-4,TRBV19,TRBD1,NA,CASSIGQAGPEKLFF,TGTGCCAGTAGTATCGGACAGGCGGGGCCTGAAAAACTGTTTTTT
TRBJ1-1,TRBV19,TRBD1,few,CASSIFWTGVNTEAFF,TGTGCCAGTAGTATATTTTGGACAGGGGTGAACACTGAAGCTTTCTTT
TRBJ2-2,TRBV3-1/TRBV3-2,TRBD2,NA,CASSPLGGTRRTGELFF,TGTGCCAGCAGCCCCCTGGGGGGGACGAGAAGGACCGGGGAGCTGTTTTTT
TRBJ1-3,TRBV5-4,NA,NA,CASSPRTAGDTIYF,TGTGCCAGCAGCCCACGGACAGCCGGGGATACCATATATTTT
TRBJ2-1,TRBV19,TRBD2,NA,CASSIPAGSMVQFF,TGTGCCAGTAGTATACCAGCGGGAAGTATGGTTCAGTTCTTC
TRBJ2-7,TRBV7-2,TRBD2,NA,CASRPSGKDYEQYF,TGTGCCAGCAGACCTAGCGGAAAGGATTACGAGCAGTACTTC
TRBJ2-1,TRBV27,NA,NA,CASSPRGKSYNEQFF,TGTGCCAGCAGTCCCCGGGGGAAGTCCTACAATGAGCAGTTCTTC
TRBJ1-1,TRBV29-1,NA,NA,CSVAPQGTDTEAFF,TGCAGCGTTGCACCCCAGGGTACGGACACTGAAGCTTTCTTT
TRBJ2-7,TRBV11-3,NA,once,CASSLSPGRLDEQYF,TGTGCCAGCAGCTTAAGCCCCGGCAGGCTTGACGAGCAGTACTTC
TRBJ2-6,TRBV15,NA,NA,CATSKSSGANVLTF,TGTGCCACCAGCAAGAGCTCTGGGGCCAACGTCCTGACTTTC
TRBJ1-5,TRBV19,TRBD1,NA,CASSIGTGVHQPQHF,TGTGCCAGTAGTATTGGGACAGGGGTGCATCAGCCCCAGCATTTT
TRBJ2-1,TRBV30,NA,NA,CAWRANPVASYNEQFF,TGTGCCTGGAGGGCAAATCCGGTAGCGTCGTACAATGAGCAGTTCTTC
TRBJ2-3,TRBV6-2/TRBV6-3,TRBD2,once,CASSYSRRELSDTQYF,TGTGCCAGCAGTTACTCGAGGCGGGAGCTTTCAGATACGCAGTATTTT
TRBJ2-1,TRBV4-1,TRBD2,NA,CASSQDPLTSGRVTHNEQFF,TGCGCCAGCAGCCAAGATCCCCTGACTAGCGGGAGGGTTACCCACAATGAGCAGTTCTTC
TRBJ1-2,TRBV19,NA,NA,CASSWGHDNYGYTF,TGTGCCAGTAGTTGGGGACACGATAACTATGGCTACACCTTC
TRBJ2-7,TRBV27,TRBD2,once,CASSPTSGRAPEQYF,TGTGCCAGCAGTCCCACTAGCGGGAGGGCGCCCGAGCAGTACTTC
TRBJ1-1,TRBV14,NA,NA,CASSPTVSGRNTEAFF,TGTGCCAGCAGCCCTACGGTCTCCGGTCGGAACACTGAAGCTTTCTTT
TRBJ2-7,TRBV18,TRBD1,NA,CASSPSQTGGSGEQYF,TGTGCCAGCTCACCTTCCCAGACAGGGGGCTCGGGAGAGCAGTACTTC
TRBJ1-2,TRBV2,NA,NA,CASKRDTSNYGYTF,TGTGCCAGCAAGCGGGACACTTCTAACTATGGCTACACCTTC